Each of the 5 T cell receptor beta chains below was sequenced from the same sample in a study of cytomegalovirus exposure and HLA in healthy donors. The PCR was carried out with 60 Vbeta primers and 13 Jbeta primers. Here immunoSEQ multiplex PCR was the method, and the copy in TCRdb shows in-frame clones only, minus some. Among 150,000 or so clones listed, approximately 72% were seen once. The sample consisted of PBMCs. The receptor set was obtained from a man aged 18 to 29 in good health and CMV-seronegative.

The CDR3 loop reads CASSDRGTRYDEQFF. The CDR3 DNA follows: TGCGCCAGCAGTGACCGGGGGACTAGGTACGATGAGCAGTTCTTC. The genes are TRBV10-1 and TRBJ2-1, with TRBD2 matching 8 bases. CDR1 and CDR2 from the germline V gene are WNHNN and SYGVQD (reference sequence). The CDR3 runs 15 residues. J lost 8 bases, V lost 3 bases, and 9 bases had no gene match.

This clone was seen a handful of times. The CDR3 region has the DNA TGTGCCAGCAGTGAACTTTTGGAGACAGGGATGTACTATGGCTACACCTTC. Translating it yields CASSELLETGMYYGYTF. The chain joins TRBV25-1 to TRBJ1-2; 7 nucleotides agree with TRBD1. V shed 2 bases and J 3 bases; nucleotides not matched to a gene: 12. This CDR3 has 17 amino acids. Germline CDR1 MGHDK, CDR2 SYGVNS.

The chain recombines TRBV28 with TRBJ1-3, with 10 bases matching TRBD1. This CDR3 is 14 amino acids long. From germline, CDR1 is MDHEN and CDR2 SYDVKM. Trimming took 6 bases from V and 6 from J; bases not matched to a gene: 5. DNA for the CDR3: TGTGCCAGCAGCCCCGGGACAGGGGTAAACACCATATATTTT. Translated: CASSPGTGVNTIYF.

This chain links TRBV19 with TRBJ1-5; a possible D gene is TRBD1 (6 bases). V dropped 3 bases and J dropped 3 bases, with 12 bases sitting between them. The CDR3 covers 15 residues. CDR1 is LNHDA, CDR2 SQIVND, per germline (reference sequence). The DNA of the CDR3 is TGTGCCAGTAGTATGGGCGGACAGCTCAATCAGCCCCAGCATTTT. Amino acids: CASSMGGQLNQPQHF.

The chain has TRBV6-1 and TRBJ2-1; 11 bases align to TRBD1. V lost 6 bases and J lost 7; bases outside the gene matches: 8. Germline V gives CDR1 MNHNS, CDR2 SASEGT. CDR3 size: 15 residues. Here the CDR3 reads CASSPLGQGVNEQFF. The CDR3 nucleotides are TGTGCCAGCAGCCCCCTGGGACAGGGGGTGAATGAGCAGTTCTTC.